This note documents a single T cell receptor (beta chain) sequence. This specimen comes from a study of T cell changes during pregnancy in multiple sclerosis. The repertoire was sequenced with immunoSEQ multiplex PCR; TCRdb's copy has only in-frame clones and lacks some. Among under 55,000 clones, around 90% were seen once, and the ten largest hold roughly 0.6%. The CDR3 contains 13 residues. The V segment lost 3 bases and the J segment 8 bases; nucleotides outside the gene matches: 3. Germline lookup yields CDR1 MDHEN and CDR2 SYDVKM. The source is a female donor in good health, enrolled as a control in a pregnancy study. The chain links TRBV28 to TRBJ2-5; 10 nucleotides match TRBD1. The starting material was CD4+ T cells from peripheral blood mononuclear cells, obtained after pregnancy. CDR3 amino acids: CASSFGDRGTQYF. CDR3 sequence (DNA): TGTGCCAGCAGTTTCGGGGACAGGGGAACCCAGTACTTC.